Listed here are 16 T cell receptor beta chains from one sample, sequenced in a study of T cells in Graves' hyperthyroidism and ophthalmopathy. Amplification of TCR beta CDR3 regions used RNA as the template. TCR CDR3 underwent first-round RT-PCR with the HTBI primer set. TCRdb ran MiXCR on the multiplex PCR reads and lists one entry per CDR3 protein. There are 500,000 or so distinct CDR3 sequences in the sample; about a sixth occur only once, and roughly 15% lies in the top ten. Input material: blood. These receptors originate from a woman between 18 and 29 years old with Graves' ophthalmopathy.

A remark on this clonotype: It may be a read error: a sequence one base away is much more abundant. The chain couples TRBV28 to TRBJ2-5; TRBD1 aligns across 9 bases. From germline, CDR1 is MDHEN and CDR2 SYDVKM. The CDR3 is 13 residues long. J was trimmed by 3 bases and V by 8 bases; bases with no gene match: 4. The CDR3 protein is CASGDRVEETQYF. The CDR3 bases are TGTGCCAGCGGGGACAGGGTAGAAGAGACCCAGTACTTC.

CDR3 amino acids: CASSPPDGVPGELFF. CDR3 nucleotides: TGTGCCAGCTCACCCCCGGACGGTGTTCCCGGGGAGCTGTTTTTT. V and J are TRBV18 and TRBJ2-2; no firm D call. Trimming stripped 3 bases from V and 6 bases from J, with 14 bases between. The CDR3 is 15 residues long. From germline, CDR1 is KGHSH and CDR2 LQKENI.

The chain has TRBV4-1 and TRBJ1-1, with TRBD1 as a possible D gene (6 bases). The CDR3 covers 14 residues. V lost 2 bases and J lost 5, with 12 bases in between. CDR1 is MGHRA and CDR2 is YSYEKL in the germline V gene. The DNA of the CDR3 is TGCGCCAGCAGCCAACGCACAGGGCCTACTGAAGCTTTCTTT. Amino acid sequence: CASSQRTGPTEAFF.

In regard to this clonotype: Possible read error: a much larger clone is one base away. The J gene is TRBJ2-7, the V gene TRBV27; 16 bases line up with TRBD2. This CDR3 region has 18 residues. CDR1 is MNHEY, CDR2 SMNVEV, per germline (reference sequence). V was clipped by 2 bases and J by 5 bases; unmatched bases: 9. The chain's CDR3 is CASSLRGLAGGSNDEQYF. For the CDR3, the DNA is TGTGCCAGCAGTTTAAGGGGACTAGCGGGAGGGTCCAATGACGAGCAGTACTTC.

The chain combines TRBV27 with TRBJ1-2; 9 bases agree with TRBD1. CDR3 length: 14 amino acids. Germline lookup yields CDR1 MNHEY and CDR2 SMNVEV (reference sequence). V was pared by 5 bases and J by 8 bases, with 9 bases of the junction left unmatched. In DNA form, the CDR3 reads TGTGCCAGCAGTCCACAGGGGGCAGGCCGAGGCTACACCTTC. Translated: CASSPQGAGRGYTF.

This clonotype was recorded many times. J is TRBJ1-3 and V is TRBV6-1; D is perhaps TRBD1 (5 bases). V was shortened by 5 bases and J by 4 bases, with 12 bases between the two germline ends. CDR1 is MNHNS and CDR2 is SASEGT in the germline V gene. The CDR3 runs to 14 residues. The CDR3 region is CASSPGTSGNTIYF. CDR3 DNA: TGTGCCAGCAGTCCCGGGACTTCGGGAAACACCATATATTTT.

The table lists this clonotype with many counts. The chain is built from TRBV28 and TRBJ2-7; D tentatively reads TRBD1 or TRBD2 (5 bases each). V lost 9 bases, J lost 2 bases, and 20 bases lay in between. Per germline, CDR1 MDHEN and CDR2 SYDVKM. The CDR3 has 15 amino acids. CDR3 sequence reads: CASRPMGTGTYEQYF. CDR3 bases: TGTGCCAGTCGTCCTATGGGGACGGGTACCTACGAGCAGTACTTC.

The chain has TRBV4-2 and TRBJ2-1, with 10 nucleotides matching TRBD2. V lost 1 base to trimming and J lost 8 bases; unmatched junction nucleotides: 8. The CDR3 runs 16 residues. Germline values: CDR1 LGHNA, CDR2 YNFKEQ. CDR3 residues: CASSQGLAGEQDEQFF. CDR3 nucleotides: TGTGCCAGCAGCCAAGGTCTAGCGGGAGAACAGGATGAGCAGTTCTTC.

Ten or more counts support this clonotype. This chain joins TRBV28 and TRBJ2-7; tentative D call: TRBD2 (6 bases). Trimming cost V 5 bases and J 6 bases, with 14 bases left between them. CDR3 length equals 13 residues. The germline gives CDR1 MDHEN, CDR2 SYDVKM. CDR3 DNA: TGTGCCAGCAGTCAGAGGGTGGGGGGCGAGCAGTACTTC. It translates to CASSQRVGGEQYF.

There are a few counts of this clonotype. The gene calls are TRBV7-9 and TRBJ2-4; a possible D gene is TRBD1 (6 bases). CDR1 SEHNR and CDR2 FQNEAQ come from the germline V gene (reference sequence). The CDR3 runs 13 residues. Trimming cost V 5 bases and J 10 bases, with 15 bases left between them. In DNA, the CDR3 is TGTGCCAGCAGCCAGGGGACCGTTAGGATTCAGTACTTC. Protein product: CASSQGTVRIQYF.

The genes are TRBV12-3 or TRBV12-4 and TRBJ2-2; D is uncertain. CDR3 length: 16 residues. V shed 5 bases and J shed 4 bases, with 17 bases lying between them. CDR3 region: CASSPPRGTRTGELFF. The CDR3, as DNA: TGTGCCAGCAGTCCTCCTAGAGGTACGCGCACCGGGGAGCTGTTTTTT.

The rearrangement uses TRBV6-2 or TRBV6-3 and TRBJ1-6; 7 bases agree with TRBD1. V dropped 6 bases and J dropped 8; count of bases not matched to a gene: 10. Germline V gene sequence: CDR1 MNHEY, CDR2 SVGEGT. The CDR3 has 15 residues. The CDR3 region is CASSPPRGRDSPLHF. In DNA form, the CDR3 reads TGTGCCAGCAGCCCCCCAAGGGGGCGTGATTCACCCCTCCACTTT.

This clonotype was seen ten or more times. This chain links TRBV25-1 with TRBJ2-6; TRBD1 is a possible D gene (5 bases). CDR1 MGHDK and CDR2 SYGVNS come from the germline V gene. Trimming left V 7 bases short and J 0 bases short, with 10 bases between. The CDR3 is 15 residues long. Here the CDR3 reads CASNSGNSGANVLTF. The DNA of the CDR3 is TGTGCCAGCAACTCAGGGAACTCTGGGGCCAACGTCCTGACTTTC.

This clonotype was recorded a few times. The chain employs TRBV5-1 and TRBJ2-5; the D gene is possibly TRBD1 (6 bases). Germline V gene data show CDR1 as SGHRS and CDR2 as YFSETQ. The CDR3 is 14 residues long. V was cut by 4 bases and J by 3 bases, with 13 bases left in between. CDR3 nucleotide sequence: TGCGCCAGCAGCACAGGACAGCCTAAAGAGACCCAGTACTTC. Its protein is CASSTGQPKETQYF.

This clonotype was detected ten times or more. CDR3 protein: CASSLRREPYEQYF. The CDR3 DNA reads as TGTGCCAGCAGCTTGCGTCGGGAACCCTACGAGCAGTACTTC. This chain uses TRBV5-6 with TRBJ2-7, with D perhaps TRBD2 (5 bases). The CDR3 is 14 residues long. CDR1 and CDR2 from the germline V gene are SGHDT and YYEEEE. The V and J ends lost 1 base and 2 bases respectively, with 10 bases between them.

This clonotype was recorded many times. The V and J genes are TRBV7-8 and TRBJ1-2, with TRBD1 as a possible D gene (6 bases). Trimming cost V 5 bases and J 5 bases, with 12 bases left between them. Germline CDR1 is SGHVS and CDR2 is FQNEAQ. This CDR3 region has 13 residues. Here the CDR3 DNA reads TGTGCCAGCAGCCGGACAGCCCTGTATGGCTACACCTTC. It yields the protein CASSRTALYGYTF.